Listed below are T cell receptor beta chains from one sample, sequenced in a study of blood T cell repertoires in COVID-19. Assay: immunoSEQ multiplex PCR; the TCRdb copy retains only in-frame clones and omits some. The sample carries under 250,000 clones, 82% recorded once. Sequencing used PBMCs or T cells enriched from blood (not recorded which). The origin of the receptors is a woman aged 60-75 years who had recovered from COVID-19. Each CDR3 is given with its conserved first and last residue. The D gene is left open where the match is weak. Clone size is stated in some rows and not others, as once, few, many or a class when expanded.

abundance,d_gene,j_gene,v_gene,CDR3nt,CDR3aa
NA,TRBD1,TRBJ1-5,TRBV4-3,TGCGCCAGCAGCCAACTTACAGGGGCCGGGCAGCCCCAGCATTTT,CASSQLTGAGQPQHF
NA,TRBD2,TRBJ2-1,TRBV4-2,TGTGCCAGCAGCAGCGTACTAGCGGGGGGGCCCAATGAGCAGTTCTTC,CASSSVLAGGPNEQFF
NA,NA,TRBJ2-7,TRBV20-1,TGCAGTGCGCCGCTAGCGCGGGAGCAGTACTTC,CSAPLAREQYF
NA,TRBD1,TRBJ2-5,TRBV4-3,TGCGCCAGCAGCCATGGGACAGGGGAAGAGACCCAGTACTTC,CASSHGTGEETQYF
NA,NA,TRBJ1-1,TRBV18,TGTGCCAGCTCACCGTATGACACGGGATGGTCGTCCACTGAAGCTTTCTTT,CASSPYDTGWSSTEAFF
NA,TRBD1,TRBJ1-6,TRBV12-3/TRBV12-4,TGTGCCAGCAGGGACAGGAATAATTCACCCCTCCACTTT,CASRDRNNSPLHF
NA,NA,TRBJ2-7,TRBV18,TGTGCCAGCTCACCCCCTCAGGTGACATACGAGCAGTACTTC,CASSPPQVTYEQYF
NA,TRBD1,TRBJ2-1,TRBV5-1,TGCGCCAGCAGCCCGGCGGGACAGGGGTTATCTTATGAGCAGTTCTTC,CASSPAGQGLSYEQFF
NA,NA,TRBJ2-6,TRBV19,TGTGCCAGTAGTCCCCAGAGCGGTTCCGGGGCCAACGTCCTGACTTTC,CASSPQSGSGANVLTF
NA,NA,TRBJ2-7,TRBV5-4,TGTGCCAGCAGTCCCTCGGACATCCGGGGGTACGAGCAGTACTTC,CASSPSDIRGYEQYF
NA,TRBD1,TRBJ1-4,TRBV27,TGTGCCAGCAGTCCAGGGGACAGGGTGGAGGAAAAACTGTTTTTT,CASSPGDRVEEKLFF
NA,NA,TRBJ2-7,TRBV27,TGTGCCAGCAGTCCAGCAGTCCGGCCCGGGTTCTACGAGCAGTACTTC,CASSPAVRPGFYEQYF
NA,NA,TRBJ1-1,TRBV29-1,TGCAGCGCATTAGACACTGAAGCTTTCTTT,CSALDTEAFF
NA,NA,TRBJ2-2,TRBV27,TGTGCCAGCAGTTTCAATAGGCAGGCGAACACCGGGGAGCTGTTTTTT,CASSFNRQANTGELFF
NA,NA,TRBJ2-5,TRBV5-6,TGTGCCAGCAGGCGAGGACAGAGAGAGACCCAGTACTTC,CASRRGQRETQYF
NA,NA,TRBJ1-5,TRBV3-1/TRBV3-2,TGTGCCAGCAGCCAAGGAGGTAGTATTAGCAATCAGCCCCAGCATTTT,CASSQGGSISNQPQHF
few,TRBD2,TRBJ2-3,TRBV2,TGTGCCAGCAGCAGGGGGGTAGCGGGGGCCTTCACCGACCTCACAGATACGCAGTATTTT,CASSRGVAGAFTDLTDTQYF
NA,NA,TRBJ2-2,TRBV7-2,TGTGCCAGCAGTACGGGGGGGGAGCTGTTTTTT,CASSTGGELFF
NA,NA,TRBJ1-6,TRBV7-6,TGTGCCAGCAGCTTAGACCAGTATAATTCACCCCTCCACTTT,CASSLDQYNSPLHF
NA,NA,TRBJ1-1,TRBV6-6,TGTGCCAGCAGTTCTGGGACACAAAACACTGAAGCTTTCTTT,CASSSGTQNTEAFF
NA,TRBD1,TRBJ2-5,TRBV27,TGTGCCAGCAGACGGGACAGGGTGAAAGAGACCCAGTACTTC,CASRRDRVKETQYF
NA,NA,TRBJ1-3,TRBV3-1/TRBV3-2,TGTGCCAGCAGCCAAGATCTCGGGTCCTCTGGAAACACCATATATTTT,CASSQDLGSSGNTIYF
NA,NA,TRBJ1-3,TRBV25-1,TGTGCCAGCAGTGAATTCATGGAGAACACCATATATTTT,CASSEFMENTIYF